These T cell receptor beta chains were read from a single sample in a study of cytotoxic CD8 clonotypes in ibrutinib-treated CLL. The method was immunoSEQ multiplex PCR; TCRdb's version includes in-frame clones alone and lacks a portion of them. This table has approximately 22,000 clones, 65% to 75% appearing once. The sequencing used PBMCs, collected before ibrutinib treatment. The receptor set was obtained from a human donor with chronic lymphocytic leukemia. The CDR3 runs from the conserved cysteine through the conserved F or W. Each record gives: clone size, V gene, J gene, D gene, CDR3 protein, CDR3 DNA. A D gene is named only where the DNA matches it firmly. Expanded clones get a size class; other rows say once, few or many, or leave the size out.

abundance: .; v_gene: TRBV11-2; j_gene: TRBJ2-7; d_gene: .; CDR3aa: CASSSPLPAYEQYF; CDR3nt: TGTGCCAGCAGCTCCCCACTACCCGCCTACGAGCAGTACTTC
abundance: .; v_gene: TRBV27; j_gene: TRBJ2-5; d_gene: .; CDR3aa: CASSPGGWGETQYF; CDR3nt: TGTGCCAGCAGTCCAGGAGGGTGGGGAGAGACCCAGTACTTC
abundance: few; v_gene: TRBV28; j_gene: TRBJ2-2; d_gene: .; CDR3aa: CASSNAGGAGELFF; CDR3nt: TGTGCCAGCAGTAATGCAGGAGGGGCCGGGGAGCTGTTTTTT
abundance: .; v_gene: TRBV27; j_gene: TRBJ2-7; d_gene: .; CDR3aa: CASSFLGQGFYEQYF; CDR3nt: TGTGCCAGCAGCTTCTTAGGTCAGGGGTTCTACGAGCAGTACTTC
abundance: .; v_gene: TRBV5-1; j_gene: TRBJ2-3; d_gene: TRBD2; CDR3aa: CASSLDPSGIQTDTQYF; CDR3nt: TGCGCCAGCAGCTTGGATCCTAGCGGGATTCAGACAGATACGCAGTATTTT
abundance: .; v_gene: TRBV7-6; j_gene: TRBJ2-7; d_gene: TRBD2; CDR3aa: CASSLGIGEGAMGEQYF; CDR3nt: TGTGCCAGCAGCTTGGGGATAGGGGAGGGCGCAATGGGCGAGCAGTACTTC
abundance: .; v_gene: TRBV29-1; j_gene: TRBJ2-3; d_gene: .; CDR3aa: CSVVTGLGGDTQYF; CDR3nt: TGCAGCGTTGTGACCGGTCTAGGCGGAGATACGCAGTATTTT
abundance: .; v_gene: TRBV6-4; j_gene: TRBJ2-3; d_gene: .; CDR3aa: CASSTERADTQYF; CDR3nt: TGTGCCAGCAGTACAGAGAGGGCAGATACGCAGTATTTT
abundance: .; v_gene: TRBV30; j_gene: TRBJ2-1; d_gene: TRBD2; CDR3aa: CAWSVPGLAGGLYNEQFF; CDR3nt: TGTGCCTGGAGTGTACCGGGACTAGCGGGAGGCCTTTACAATGAGCAGTTCTTC
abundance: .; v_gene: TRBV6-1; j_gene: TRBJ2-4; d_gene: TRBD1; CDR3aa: CASRVRGQGDIQYF; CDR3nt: TGTGCCAGCAGAGTTCGGGGACAGGGGGACATTCAGTACTTC